Listed below are T cell receptor beta chains from one sample, sequenced in a study of identical twins. From the 5' RACE reads, TCRdb called clonotypes with MiXCR, one entry per CDR3 protein. The sample lists fewer than 450,000 distinct CDR3 sequences; around 9.7% were seen once. The sequencing sample was made of naive T cells sorted from blood. The receptors originated from a woman in her forties or fifties in good health. Each CDR3 is given with its conserved first and last residue. A D gene is named only where the DNA matches it firmly. Rows may omit the clone size; those that give it use once, few, many or a size class.

CDR3 protein: CASSLAQGTYEQYF
CDR3 DNA: TGCGCCAGCAGCTTGGCGCAGGGAACCTACGAGCAGTACTTC
D gene: NA
J gene: TRBJ2-7
V gene: TRBV5-1
clone size: many

CDR3 protein: CASSQDLGATDTQYF
CDR3 DNA: TGTGCCAGCAGCCAAGATCTGGGCGCGACAGATACGCAGTATTTT
D gene: NA
J gene: TRBJ2-3
V gene: TRBV14
clone size: NA

CDR3 protein: CASSLAENNEQFF
CDR3 DNA: TGTGCCAGCAGCTTAGCCGAAAACAATGAGCAGTTCTTC
D gene: NA
J gene: TRBJ2-1
V gene: TRBV7-6
clone size: NA

CDR3 protein: CASTSAGELFF
CDR3 DNA: TGCGCCAGCACTTCCGCCGGGGAGCTGTTTTTT
D gene: NA
J gene: TRBJ2-2
V gene: TRBV5-1
clone size: many

CDR3 protein: CASGLGNRKETQYF
CDR3 DNA: TGTGCTAGTGGTTTGGGAAACAGGAAAGAGACCCAGTACTTC
D gene: NA
J gene: TRBJ2-5
V gene: TRBV12-5
clone size: NA

CDR3 protein: CASSLRVTGGRNNEQFF
CDR3 DNA: TGCGCCAGCAGCTTGAGGGTGACAGGGGGCAGGAACAATGAGCAGTTCTTC
D gene: TRBD1
J gene: TRBJ2-1
V gene: TRBV5-1
clone size: many

CDR3 protein: CASSPKTGAVRDEQYF
CDR3 DNA: TGTGCCAGCTCACCCAAAACAGGGGCTGTCCGTGACGAGCAGTACTTC
D gene: TRBD1
J gene: TRBJ2-7
V gene: TRBV18
clone size: NA

CDR3 protein: CASGWLAGYEQYF
CDR3 DNA: TGTGCCAGCGGTTGGCTAGCGGGTTACGAGCAGTACTTC
D gene: TRBD2
J gene: TRBJ2-7
V gene: TRBV12-3/TRBV12-4
clone size: NA

CDR3 protein: CATNYGTGRSSYNEQFF
CDR3 DNA: TGTGCCACCAATTACGGGACGGGAAGAAGCTCCTACAATGAGCAGTTCTTC
D gene: NA
J gene: TRBJ2-1
V gene: TRBV12-3/TRBV12-4
clone size: many

CDR3 protein: CASSGGQGLGTEAFF
CDR3 DNA: TGTGCCAGCAGTGGAGGACAGGGTTTGGGCACTGAAGCTTTCTTT
D gene: TRBD1
J gene: TRBJ1-1
V gene: TRBV12-3/TRBV12-4
clone size: NA

CDR3 protein: CASSFFRGTGDLFF
CDR3 DNA: TGTGCCAGCAGCTTCTTTAGGGGGACCGGGGATCTGTTTTTT
D gene: NA
J gene: TRBJ2-2
V gene: TRBV11-2
clone size: NA

CDR3 protein: CASSYGLAGDNEQFF
CDR3 DNA: TGTGCCAGCAGCTACGGACTAGCGGGAGACAATGAGCAGTTCTTC
D gene: TRBD2
J gene: TRBJ2-1
V gene: TRBV7-8
clone size: many

CDR3 protein: CASSWDTQETQYF
CDR3 DNA: TGTGCCAGCAGCTGGGACACCCAAGAGACCCAGTACTTC
D gene: NA
J gene: TRBJ2-5
V gene: TRBV11-2
clone size: NA

CDR3 protein: CAWKGSRGYTF
CDR3 DNA: TGTGCCTGGAAGGGATCTCGCGGCTACACCTTC
D gene: NA
J gene: TRBJ1-2
V gene: TRBV30
clone size: few

CDR3 protein: CASSASGATGGIRTEAFF
CDR3 DNA: TGTGCCAGCAGTGCATCGGGGGCGACAGGGGGCATTCGCACTGAAGCTTTCTTT
D gene: TRBD1
J gene: TRBJ1-1
V gene: TRBV25-1
clone size: few

CDR3 protein: CSARGYGGRGTGELFF
CDR3 DNA: TGCAGTGCTAGAGGCTACGGCGGGAGAGGCACCGGGGAGCTGTTTTTT
D gene: TRBD2
J gene: TRBJ2-2
V gene: TRBV20-1
clone size: NA

CDR3 protein: CASTFGKTQYF
CDR3 DNA: TGTGCCAGCACCTTCGGAAAGACCCAGTACTTC
D gene: NA
J gene: TRBJ2-5
V gene: TRBV12-3/TRBV12-4
clone size: few

CDR3 protein: CASSPTMGTDTQYF
CDR3 DNA: TGTGCCAGCAGTCCTACCATGGGAACAGATACGCAGTATTTT
D gene: NA
J gene: TRBJ2-3
V gene: TRBV12-3/TRBV12-4
clone size: NA

CDR3 protein: CASSPRVGRETQYF
CDR3 DNA: TGTGCCAGCAGCCCTAGGGTGGGCCGGGAGACCCAGTACTTC
D gene: NA
J gene: TRBJ2-5
V gene: TRBV11-2
clone size: few

CDR3 protein: CASSATGWSKNIQYF
CDR3 DNA: TGTGCCAGCAGTGCGACAGGGTGGTCCAAAAACATTCAGTACTTC
D gene: TRBD1
J gene: TRBJ2-4
V gene: TRBV6-5
clone size: NA

CDR3 protein: CASSPTRQGASPLHF
CDR3 DNA: TGTGCCAGCAGTCCGACAAGACAGGGGGCTTCACCCCTCCACTTT
D gene: TRBD1
J gene: TRBJ1-6
V gene: TRBV12-3/TRBV12-4
clone size: NA

CDR3 protein: CASSLAPGAQETQYF
CDR3 DNA: TGCGCCAGCAGCTTGGCCCCAGGGGCCCAAGAGACCCAGTACTTC
D gene: NA
J gene: TRBJ2-5
V gene: TRBV5-1
clone size: few

CDR3 protein: CASSVAGAPMKEQFF
CDR3 DNA: TGTGCCAGCAGTGTAGCGGGAGCCCCGATGAAGGAGCAGTTCTTC
D gene: TRBD2
J gene: TRBJ2-1
V gene: TRBV2
clone size: many

CDR3 protein: CASSFSTQPQHF
CDR3 DNA: TGTGCCAGCAGTTTCAGTACGCAGCCCCAGCATTTT
D gene: NA
J gene: TRBJ1-5
V gene: TRBV25-1
clone size: NA

CDR3 protein: CASGDRATEAFF
CDR3 DNA: TGCGCCAGCGGGGACAGGGCGACTGAAGCTTTCTTT
D gene: TRBD1
J gene: TRBJ1-1
V gene: TRBV10-2
clone size: few

CDR3 protein: CASSAGAPRNEQFF
CDR3 DNA: TGTGCCAGCAGCGCAGGGGCCCCTCGGAATGAGCAGTTCTTC
D gene: NA
J gene: TRBJ2-1
V gene: TRBV6-1
clone size: NA

CDR3 protein: CASSIVPGGYEQYF
CDR3 DNA: TGTGCCAGTAGTATAGTTCCAGGGGGCTACGAGCAGTACTTC
D gene: TRBD1
J gene: TRBJ2-7
V gene: TRBV19
clone size: NA

CDR3 protein: CASSRQGWDGELFF
CDR3 DNA: TGCGCCAGCAGCCGACAGGGATGGGACGGGGAGCTGTTTTTT
D gene: TRBD1
J gene: TRBJ2-2
V gene: TRBV4-1
clone size: NA

CDR3 protein: CASSPGQINTGELFF
CDR3 DNA: TGCGCCAGCAGCCCGGGACAGATAAACACCGGGGAGCTGTTTTTT
D gene: TRBD1
J gene: TRBJ2-2
V gene: TRBV5-1
clone size: many

CDR3 protein: CASSFMAGVRTDTQYF
CDR3 DNA: TGTGCCAGCAGTTTCATGGCGGGAGTAAGGACAGATACGCAGTATTTT
D gene: TRBD2
J gene: TRBJ2-3
V gene: TRBV12-3/TRBV12-4
clone size: many

CDR3 protein: CASSRTGDGDQPQHF
CDR3 DNA: TGTGCCAGCAGCCGGACAGGGGATGGGGATCAGCCCCAGCATTTT
D gene: TRBD1
J gene: TRBJ1-5
V gene: TRBV6-5
clone size: NA

CDR3 protein: CSASGTGAGNTIYF
CDR3 DNA: TGCAGTGCTAGCGGGACAGGGGCTGGAAACACCATATATTTT
D gene: TRBD1
J gene: TRBJ1-3
V gene: TRBV20-1
clone size: NA

CDR3 protein: CASSPLLLAGGPRDTQYF
CDR3 DNA: TGCGCCAGCAGCCCGCTCCTGCTAGCGGGAGGGCCGAGAGATACGCAGTATTTT
D gene: TRBD2
J gene: TRBJ2-3
V gene: TRBV5-1
clone size: NA

CDR3 protein: CSAAPGTLGTEAFF
CDR3 DNA: TGCAGTGCGGCCCCCGGGACTTTGGGAACTGAAGCTTTCTTT
D gene: NA
J gene: TRBJ1-1
V gene: TRBV20-1
clone size: NA

CDR3 protein: CAIRGTGDLNTEAFF
CDR3 DNA: TGTGCCATCAGGGGGACGGGGGATTTGAACACTGAAGCTTTCTTT
D gene: NA
J gene: TRBJ1-1
V gene: TRBV10-3
clone size: NA

CDR3 protein: CASSRNSRRSQYNEQFF
CDR3 DNA: TGTGCCAGCAGCCGTAACTCCAGGCGGTCACAATACAATGAGCAGTTCTTC
D gene: NA
J gene: TRBJ2-1
V gene: TRBV5-6
clone size: many

CDR3 protein: CASSPGLAGAANTDTQYF
CDR3 DNA: TGCGCCAGCAGCCCGGGACTAGCGGGGGCAGCAAACACAGATACGCAGTATTTT
D gene: TRBD2
J gene: TRBJ2-3
V gene: TRBV5-1
clone size: NA

CDR3 protein: CASSSDGAYQPQHF
CDR3 DNA: TGTGCCAGCAGTAGTGACGGGGCTTATCAGCCCCAGCATTTT
D gene: NA
J gene: TRBJ1-5
V gene: TRBV12-3/TRBV12-4
clone size: NA

CDR3 protein: CSVEGAGGPYEQYF
CDR3 DNA: TGCAGCGTTGAGGGGGCAGGGGGCCCCTACGAGCAGTACTTC
D gene: TRBD1
J gene: TRBJ2-7
V gene: TRBV29-1
clone size: NA

CDR3 protein: CASSPTWTGKGYTF
CDR3 DNA: TGTGCCAGCAGTCCAACCTGGACAGGGAAAGGCTACACCTTC
D gene: TRBD1
J gene: TRBJ1-2
V gene: TRBV12-3/TRBV12-4
clone size: few

CDR3 protein: CASSPKMRFGNTEAFF
CDR3 DNA: TGTGCCAGCAGTCCCAAAATGAGATTCGGGAACACTGAAGCTTTCTTT
D gene: NA
J gene: TRBJ1-1
V gene: TRBV6-5
clone size: many

CDR3 protein: CASSPWAADNEQFF
CDR3 DNA: TGTGCCAGCAGTCCATGGGCGGCAGATAATGAGCAGTTCTTC
D gene: NA
J gene: TRBJ2-1
V gene: TRBV6-6
clone size: few

CDR3 protein: CSVGLGTSGRLRETQYF
CDR3 DNA: TGCAGCGTGGGGTTAGGGACTAGCGGACGGCTTCGTGAGACCCAGTACTTC
D gene: TRBD2
J gene: TRBJ2-5
V gene: TRBV29-1
clone size: few

CDR3 protein: CASSFGRLAGPSTDTQYF
CDR3 DNA: TGCGCCAGCAGCTTCGGTAGACTAGCGGGACCAAGCACAGATACGCAGTATTTT
D gene: TRBD2
J gene: TRBJ2-3
V gene: TRBV5-1
clone size: few

CDR3 protein: CASSLEREKADTQYF
CDR3 DNA: TGTGCCAGCAGCTTAGAGCGGGAGAAGGCAGATACGCAGTATTTT
D gene: TRBD2
J gene: TRBJ2-3
V gene: TRBV11-3
clone size: few